A single sample gave rise to the 21 T cell receptor beta chains below, sequenced in a study of T cells in Graves' hyperthyroidism and ophthalmopathy. It was RNA transcripts that yielded the amplified TCR beta CDR3 regions. A first-round RT-PCR of the TCR CDR3 used the HTBI primer set. TCRdb used MiXCR to reprocess the multiplex PCR reads, holding one entry per CDR3 protein. This sample has about 360,000 distinct CDR3 sequences, with 13% found just once. The sample taken for sequencing was blood. Receptors were obtained from a woman younger than 30 with Graves' hyperthyroidism.

This clonotype has only a few counts. The chain carries TRBV14 and TRBJ1-4; tentative D call: TRBD1 (5 bases). Looked up from germline, CDR1 is SGHDN and CDR2 is FVKESK. CDR3 length: 15 residues. Trimming removed 0 bases from V and 5 bases from J, with 10 bases in between. CDR3 region: CASSQDWGVNEKLFF. CDR3 nucleotides: TGTGCCAGCAGCCAAGATTGGGGGGTGAATGAAAAACTGTTTTTT.

This clonotype was observed many times. The gene calls are TRBV5-1 and TRBJ2-1; D uncertain. Germline loops: CDR1 SGHRS, CDR2 YFSETQ. Trimming stripped 0 bases from V and 7 bases from J, with 14 bases between. There are 15 residues in the CDR3. CDR3 nucleotides: TGCGCCAGCAGCTTGGTGCTGGTCGGGCAGAATGAGCAGTTCTTC. Residues: CASSLVLVGQNEQFF.

This clonotype came up many times. This rearrangement joins TRBV19 to TRBJ1-5; tentative D call: TRBD1 (6 bases). Germline V gene sequence: CDR1 LNHDA, CDR2 SQIVND (reference sequence). The CDR3 length is 16 residues. The CDR3 nucleotides are TGTGCGACGCGACTCGCACAGGGTCGGGGACTTCAGCCCCAGCATTTT. Protein product: CATRLAQGRGLQPQHF.

The CDR3 is CSARGPERRDGYF. The CDR3 DNA is TGCAGTGCTAGGGGGCCGGAGCGGCGGGACGGGTACTTC. This chain uses TRBV20-1 with TRBJ2-5, with D maybe TRBD2 (6 bases). The CDR3 runs 13 residues. Germline CDR1 reads DFQATT; CDR2 reads SNEGSKA (reference sequence). Deletions cut 3 bases from V and 13 bases from J, with 21 bases between.

Concerning this clonotype: A read error is possible here, since a much larger clone lies one base away. The conserved final phenylalanine or tryptophan is absent from the CDR3, which likely points to a read error. The V and J genes are TRBV7-9 and TRBJ2-2; TRBD2 agrees at 8 bases. Germline-derived CDR1 and CDR2 are SEHNR and FQNEAQ (reference sequence). The CDR3 is made up of 14 amino acids. The J segment lost 6 bases and the V segment lost 2 bases, leaving 2 bases of the junction unmatched. The CDR3 region is CASSLTSGPGELFS. The CDR3 DNA is TGTGCCAGCAGCTTAACTAGCGGACCCGGGGAGCTGTTTTCT.

At least ten counts were recorded for this clonotype. This sequence joins TRBV27 and TRBJ2-2; D is unclear. The CDR3 consists of 15 residues. In germline, CDR1 is MNHEY, CDR2 SMNVEV (reference sequence). V dropped 7 bases and J dropped 4 bases, with 16 bases sitting between them. The DNA for the CDR3 is TGTGCCAGCACCGGCCCCGGGCCTACCACCGGGGAGCTGTTTTTT. Translation: CASTGPGPTTGELFF.

This clonotype was seen more than once but under ten times. V gene TRBV20-1 combines with J gene TRBJ1-4; weak D call: TRBD1 (6 bases). The CDR3 loop spans 15 amino acids. Germline values: CDR1 DFQATT, CDR2 SNEGSKA (reference sequence). With 1 base removed from V and 0 bases from J, the gap between germline ends came to 9 bases. The CDR3 coding sequence is TGCAGTGCTAGAGTTGGGGGCTCAACTAATGAAAAACTGTTTTTT. Its translation: CSARVGGSTNEKLFF.

In this sample, this clonotype turned up many times. The chain couples TRBV6-2 or TRBV6-3 to TRBJ1-2; no clear D. Germline loops: CDR1 MNHEY, CDR2 SVGEGT. The CDR3 has 12 residues. V lost 6 bases, J lost 8 bases, and 13 bases lay in between. The CDR3 nucleotides are TGTGCCAGCAGCCCCCGGACGGCGGGCTACACCTTC. As protein: CASSPRTAGYTF.

The J gene is TRBJ2-3, the V gene TRBV6-1; no definite D call. The V end lost 5 bases, the J end lost 4 bases, and 10 bases lay between the germline ends. CDR3 length: 13 residues. Per germline, CDR1 MNHNS and CDR2 SASEGT. This CDR3 is CASSFRASDTQYF. CDR3 bases: TGTGCCAGCAGTTTCCGAGCGTCAGATACGCAGTATTTT.

The V gene is TRBV20-1, the J gene TRBJ1-5; 7 positions agree with TRBD1. The CDR3 is made up of 18 amino acids. The V gene end was trimmed by 2 bases and the J gene end by 0 bases; junction bases not matched to a gene: 13. Germline lookup yields CDR1 DFQATT and CDR2 SNEGSKA (reference sequence). CDR3 sequence reads: CSARLTTGIPYSNQPQHF. The CDR3 DNA sequence: TGCAGTGCTAGATTAACGACAGGGATACCTTATAGCAATCAGCCCCAGCATTTT.

V and J are TRBV4-1 and TRBJ2-5, with 9 bases identical to TRBD1. This CDR3 region has 16 residues. Per the germline V gene, CDR1 is MGHRA and CDR2 is YSYEKL. J gave up 2 bases and V 4 bases, and 8 bases lay outside the gene matches. CDR3 DNA: TGCGCCAGCAGCCTGAACTACGGGACAGGGCAAGAGACCCAGTACTTC. This gives the protein CASSLNYGTGQETQYF.

The sample holds many counts of this clonotype. V usage is TRBV5-1 and J usage is TRBJ2-3; D remains ambiguous. Germline V lookup: CDR1 SGHRS, CDR2 YFSETQ. V was shortened by 5 bases and J by 1 base, with 8 bases between the two germline ends. CDR3 length: 13 amino acids. CDR3 loop: CASSGWGTDTQYF. Written as DNA, the CDR3 is TGCGCCAGCAGTGGGTGGGGCACAGATACGCAGTATTTT.

This chain uses TRBV14 with TRBJ2-1; 7 bases align to TRBD2. V lost 1 base to trimming and J lost 6 bases; unmatched junction nucleotides: 12. The CDR3 is made up of 17 amino acids. CDR1 is SGHDN, CDR2 FVKESK, per germline. The CDR3 is CASSQVPRLAASNEQFF. The DNA for the CDR3 is TGTGCCAGCAGCCAAGTCCCGCGACTAGCCGCGAGCAATGAGCAGTTCTTC.

This clonotype was detected ten times or more. This sequence joins TRBV9 and TRBJ2-1; 10 nucleotides match TRBD2. The CDR3 has 15 residues. The germline V gene encodes CDR1 SGDLS and CDR2 YYNGEE. V lost 3 bases, J lost 3 bases, and 3 bases stayed unmatched. The CDR3 spells CASSGRTSGYNEQFF. In DNA form, the CDR3 reads TGTGCCAGCAGCGGACGGACTAGCGGCTACAATGAGCAGTTCTTC.

This chain uses TRBV30 with TRBJ1-1; D not certain. The CDR3 runs to 12 residues. Trimming stripped 1 base from V and 1 base from J, with 4 bases between. Germline-derived CDR1 and CDR2 are GTSNPN and SVGIG (reference sequence). The CDR3 region is CAWSDPNTEAFF. The CDR3 DNA reads TGTGCCTGGAGTGATCCGAACACTGAAGCTTTCTTT. The variable domain in full, completed from reference TRBV30 and TRBJ1-1, reads SQTIHQWPATLVQPVGSPLSLECTVEGTSNPNLYWYRQAAGRGLQLLFYSVGIGQISSEVPQNLSASRPQDRQFILSSKKLLLSDSGFYLCAWSDPNTEAFFGQGTRLTVV.

In this sample, this clonotype turned up many times. V and J are TRBV7-8 and TRBJ1-3; maybe TRBD1 (6 bases). Germline V lookup: CDR1 SGHVS, CDR2 FQNEAQ. V was clipped by 6 bases and J by 4 bases, with 13 bases between them. This CDR3 comprises 14 residues. The CDR3 here is CASSRRGSGNTIYF. DNA of the CDR3: TGTGCCAGCAGTCGTAGGGGGTCGGGAAACACCATATATTTT.

The gene calls are TRBV6-1 and TRBJ2-2; TRBD2 aligns across 8 bases. V shed 3 bases, J shed 6 bases, and the junction held 0 bases outside the gene matches. The length of the CDR3 is 13 residues. The germline V gene encodes CDR1 MNHNS and CDR2 SASEGT. The CDR3 loop is CASSEREAGELFF. The CDR3 DNA is TGTGCCAGCAGTGAGCGGGAGGCCGGGGAGCTGTTTTTT.

This clonotype was seen many times. The chain carries TRBV20-1 and TRBJ2-7; D ambiguous. V was trimmed by 4 bases and J by 6 bases, leaving 16 bases between them. Germline V gene sequence: CDR1 DFQATT, CDR2 SNEGSKA (reference sequence). This CDR3 is built from 13 residues. CDR3 loop: CSATFFVQAEQYF. CDR3 DNA: TGCAGTGCTACTTTCTTCGTCCAGGCCGAGCAGTACTTC.

This clonotype was seen ten or more times. V usage is TRBV29-1 and J usage is TRBJ2-2, with 7 bases identical to TRBD1. The germline V gene encodes CDR1 SQVTM and CDR2 ANQGSEA. The CDR3 covers 13 residues. Trimming removed 6 bases from V and 3 bases from J; junction bases left unmatched: 4. Here the CDR3 DNA reads TGCAGCGTCTGGGACAGCTACACCGGGGAGCTGTTTTTT. Translated: CSVWDSYTGELFF.

On this clonotype itself: Since a much larger clone is just one base distant, this may be a read error. CDR3 bases: TGTGCCCGGAGTCCCCTCGGGGGAGTGGCCGGGACTCCCGGGGAGCTGTTTTTT. Translating gives CARSPLGGVAGTPGELFF. The chain is built from TRBV30 and TRBJ2-2; tentatively, D is TRBD2 (6 bases). The CDR3 runs to 18 residues. The germline CDR1 and CDR2 sequences are GTSNPN and SVGIG (reference sequence).

This rearrangement joins TRBV7-9 to TRBJ1-4, with 9 bases lining up with TRBD1. This CDR3 is 15 amino acids long. Unmatched junction bases numbered 5, after V lost 3 bases and J lost 6 bases. Per germline, CDR1 SEHNR and CDR2 FQNEAQ (reference sequence). The CDR3 here is CASSFVRDRDEKLFF. DNA for the CDR3: TGTGCCAGCAGCTTCGTCCGGGACAGGGATGAAAAACTGTTTTTT.